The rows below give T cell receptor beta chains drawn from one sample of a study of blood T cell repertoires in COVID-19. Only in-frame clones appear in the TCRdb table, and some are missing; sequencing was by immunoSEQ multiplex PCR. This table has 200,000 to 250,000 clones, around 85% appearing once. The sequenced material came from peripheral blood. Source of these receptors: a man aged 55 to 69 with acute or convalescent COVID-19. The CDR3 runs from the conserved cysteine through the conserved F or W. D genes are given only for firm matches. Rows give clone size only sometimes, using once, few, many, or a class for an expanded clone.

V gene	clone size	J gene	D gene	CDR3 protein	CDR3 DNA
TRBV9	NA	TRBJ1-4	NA	CASSVGGTNEKLFF	TGTGCCAGCAGCGTGGGAGGAACTAATGAAAAACTGTTTTTT
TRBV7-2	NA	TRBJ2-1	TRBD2	CASSLTRLAGFYNEQFF	TGTGCCAGCAGCCTAACCCGACTAGCGGGATTCTACAATGAGCAGTTCTTC
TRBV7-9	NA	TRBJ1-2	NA	CASSTEGWGEANYGYTF	TGTGCCAGCAGTACCGAAGGTTGGGGGGAAGCTAACTATGGCTACACCTTC
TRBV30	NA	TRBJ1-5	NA	CAWSPTRGDGQPQHF	TGTGCCTGGAGTCCAACCCGGGGGGACGGGCAGCCCCAGCATTTT
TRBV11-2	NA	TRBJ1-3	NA	CASSPDRSSGNTIYF	TGTGCCAGCAGCCCAGACAGAAGCTCTGGAAACACCATATATTTT
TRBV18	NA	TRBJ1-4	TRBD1	CASSPGQGADEKLFF	TGTGCCAGCTCCCCGGGACAGGGTGCGGATGAAAAACTGTTTTTT
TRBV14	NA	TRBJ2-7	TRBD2	CASSQDPGGYEQYF	TGTGCCAGCAGCCAAGACCCGGGAGGGTACGAGCAGTACTTC
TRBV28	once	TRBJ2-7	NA	CASSLGERSIYEQYF	TGTGCCAGCAGTTTAGGGGAGAGGTCCATCTACGAGCAGTACTTC
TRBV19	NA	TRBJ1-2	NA	CASSLDGGRNYGYTF	TGTGCCAGTAGCTTAGACGGTGGCAGGAACTATGGCTACACCTTC
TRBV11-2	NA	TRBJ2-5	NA	CASSPGTFQETQYF	TGTGCCAGCAGCCCAGGGACTTTTCAAGAGACCCAGTACTTC
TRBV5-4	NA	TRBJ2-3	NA	CASSLPEVDTQYF	TGTGCCAGCAGCTTGCCAGAGGTTGATACGCAGTATTTT
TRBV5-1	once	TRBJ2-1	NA	CASSNGIYNEQFF	TGCGCCAGCAGCAACGGGATCTACAATGAGCAGTTCTTC
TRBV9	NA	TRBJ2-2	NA	CASSVDRWRSGTGELFF	TGTGCCAGCAGCGTAGATCGATGGAGGTCGGGAACCGGGGAGCTGTTTTTT
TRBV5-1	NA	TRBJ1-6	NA	CASSPGRSGDSPLHF	TGCGCCAGCAGCCCGGGACGCTCGGGGGATTCACCCCTCCACTTT
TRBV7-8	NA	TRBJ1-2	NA	CASSRDGSMDRGYTF	TGTGCCAGCAGCCGAGATGGGAGCATGGATCGTGGCTACACCTTC
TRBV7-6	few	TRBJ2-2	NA	CASRPAREMNTGELFF	TGTGCCAGCAGGCCCGCGAGGGAGATGAACACCGGGGAGCTGTTTTTT
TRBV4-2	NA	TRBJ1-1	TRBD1	CASSQDRGGGALNTEAFF	TGTGCCAGCAGCCAAGACCGAGGAGGGGGCGCTTTGAACACTGAAGCTTTCTTT
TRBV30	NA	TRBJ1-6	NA	CACQRGGGGGSPLHF	TGTGCCTGTCAGAGGGGCGGGGGTGGGGGTTCACCCCTCCACTTT
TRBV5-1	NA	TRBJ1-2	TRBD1	CASSPDRESYGYTF	TGCGCCAGCAGCCCCGACAGGGAAAGTTATGGCTACACCTTC
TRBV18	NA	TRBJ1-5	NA	CASSLRREGNQPQHF	TGTGCCAGCTCTCTTCGCAGGGAGGGCAATCAGCCCCAGCATTTT
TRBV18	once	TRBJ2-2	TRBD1	CASSQLKTGTGELFF	TGTGCCAGCTCACAATTAAAGACAGGGACCGGGGAGCTGTTTTTT
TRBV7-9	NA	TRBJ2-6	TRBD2	CASSLSGGQGSSGANVLTF	TGTGCCAGCAGCTTAAGCGGGGGGCAGGGTAGTTCTGGGGCCAACGTCCTGACTTTC
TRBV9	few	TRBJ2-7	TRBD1	CASSSGTVDEQYF	TGTGCCAGCAGCTCTGGGACAGTAGACGAGCAGTACTTC
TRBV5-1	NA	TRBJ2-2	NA	CASTQGPERTGELFF	TGCGCCAGCACGCAGGGGCCGGAGAGAACCGGGGAGCTGTTTTTT
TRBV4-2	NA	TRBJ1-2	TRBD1	CASSQPRDRRYGYTF	TGTGCCAGCAGCCAACCTCGGGACAGGCGCTATGGCTACACCTTC
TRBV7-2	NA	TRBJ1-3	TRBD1	CASSPTGAGNTIYF	TGTGCCAGCAGCCCGACAGGGGCTGGAAACACCATATATTTT
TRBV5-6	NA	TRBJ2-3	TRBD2	CASSRRTSGRADTQYF	TGTGCCAGCAGCAGGAGGACTAGCGGGAGGGCAGATACGCAGTATTTT
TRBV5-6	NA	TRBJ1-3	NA	CASSLVQGNTIYF	TGTGCCAGCAGCTTGGTGCAGGGAAACACCATATATTTT
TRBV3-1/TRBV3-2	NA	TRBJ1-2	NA	CASSQESQGLSDGYTF	TGTGCCAGCAGCCAAGAAAGTCAGGGACTAAGCGATGGCTACACCTTC
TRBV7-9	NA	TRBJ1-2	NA	CASTREGQGSYGYTF	TGTGCCAGCACCCGAGAGGGGCAGGGGTCCTATGGCTACACCTTC
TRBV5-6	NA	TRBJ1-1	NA	CASSLDPRTEAFF	TGTGCCAGCAGCTTGGATCCGCGCACTGAAGCTTTCTTT
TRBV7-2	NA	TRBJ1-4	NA	CASSLSAGYEKLFF	TGTGCCAGCAGCTTATCGGCAGGTTACGAAAAACTGTTTTTT
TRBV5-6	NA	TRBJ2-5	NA	CASSFGPGGLGETQYF	NA
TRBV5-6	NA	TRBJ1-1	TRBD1	CASSWDREGTEAFF	TGTGCCAGCAGTTGGGACAGGGAAGGCACTGAAGCTTTCTTT
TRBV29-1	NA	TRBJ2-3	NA	CSVVIAIEDTQYF	TGCAGCGTTGTGATCGCTATAGAAGATACGCAGTATTTT
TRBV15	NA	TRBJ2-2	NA	CATSRDLGQGNTGELFF	TGTGCCACCAGCAGAGATCTCGGCCAGGGGAACACCGGGGAGCTGTTTTTT